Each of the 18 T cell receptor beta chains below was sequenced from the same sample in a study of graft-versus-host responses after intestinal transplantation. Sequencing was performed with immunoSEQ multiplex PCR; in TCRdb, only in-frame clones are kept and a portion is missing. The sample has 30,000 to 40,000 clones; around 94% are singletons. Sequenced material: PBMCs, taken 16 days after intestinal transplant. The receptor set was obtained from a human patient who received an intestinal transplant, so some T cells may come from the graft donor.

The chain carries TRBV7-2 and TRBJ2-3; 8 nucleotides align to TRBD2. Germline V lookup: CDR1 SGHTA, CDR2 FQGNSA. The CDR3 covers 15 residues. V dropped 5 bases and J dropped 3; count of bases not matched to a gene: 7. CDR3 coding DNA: TGTGCCAGCAGCCTACTCGGGGGGGTTACAGATACGCAGTATTTT. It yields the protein CASSLLGGVTDTQYF.

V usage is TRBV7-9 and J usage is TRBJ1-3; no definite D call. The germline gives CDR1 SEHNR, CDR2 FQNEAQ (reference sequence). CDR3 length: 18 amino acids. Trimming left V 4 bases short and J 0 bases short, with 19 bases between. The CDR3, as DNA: TGTGCCAGCAGCTCACCCGGGGTTGGCGCCCGCTCTGGAAACACCATATATTTT. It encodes CASSSPGVGARSGNTIYF.

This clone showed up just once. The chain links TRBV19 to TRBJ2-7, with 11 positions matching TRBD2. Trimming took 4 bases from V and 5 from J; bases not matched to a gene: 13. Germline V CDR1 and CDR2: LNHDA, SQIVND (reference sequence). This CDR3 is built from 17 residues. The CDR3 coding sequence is TGTGCCAGTAGTACGGGACTAGCGGCCATGTCCCCCAACGAGCAGTACTTC. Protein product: CASSTGLAAMSPNEQYF.

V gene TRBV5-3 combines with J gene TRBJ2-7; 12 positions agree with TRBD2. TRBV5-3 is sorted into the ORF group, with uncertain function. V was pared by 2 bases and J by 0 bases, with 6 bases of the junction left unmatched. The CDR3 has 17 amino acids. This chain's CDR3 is CARSFTSGRSGSYEQYF. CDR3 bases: TGTGCCAGAAGCTTCACTAGCGGGAGGTCCGGCTCCTACGAGCAGTACTTC.

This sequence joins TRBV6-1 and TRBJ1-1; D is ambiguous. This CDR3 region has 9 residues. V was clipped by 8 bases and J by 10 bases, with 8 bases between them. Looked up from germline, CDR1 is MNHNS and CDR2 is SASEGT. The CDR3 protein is CASGRIAFF. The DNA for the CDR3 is TGTGCCAGCGGCCGGATAGCTTTCTTT.

CDR3 residues: CASSSGTSGYSYNEQFF. CDR3 DNA sequence: TGCGCCAGCAGCTCCGGGACTAGCGGATACTCCTACAATGAGCAGTTCTTC. This chain joins TRBV5-1 and TRBJ2-1, with 11 bases lining up with TRBD2. After removal of 3 bases from V and 0 bases from J, the junction contained 5 bases not matched to a gene. The CDR3 spans 17 residues. In germline, CDR1 is SGHRS, CDR2 YFSETQ.

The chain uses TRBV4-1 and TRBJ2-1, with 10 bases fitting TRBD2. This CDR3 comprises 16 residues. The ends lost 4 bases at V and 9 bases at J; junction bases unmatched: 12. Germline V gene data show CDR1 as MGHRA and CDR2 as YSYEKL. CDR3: CASSPRLAGGVGEQFF. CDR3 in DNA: TGCGCCAGCAGCCCAAGATTAGCGGGAGGTGTTGGTGAGCAGTTCTTC.

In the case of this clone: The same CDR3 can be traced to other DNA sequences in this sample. The CDR3 here is CASSLGLGSYEQYF. CDR3 in DNA: TGTGCCAGCAGTCTAGGACTAGGTTCCTACGAGCAGTACTTC. This chain connects TRBV27 to TRBJ2-7; 7 bases are a match to TRBD2. Germline V lookup: CDR1 MNHEY, CDR2 SMNVEV (reference sequence). Losses at the gene ends were 5 bases for V and 1 base for J; bases not matched to a gene: 5. This CDR3 has 14 residues.

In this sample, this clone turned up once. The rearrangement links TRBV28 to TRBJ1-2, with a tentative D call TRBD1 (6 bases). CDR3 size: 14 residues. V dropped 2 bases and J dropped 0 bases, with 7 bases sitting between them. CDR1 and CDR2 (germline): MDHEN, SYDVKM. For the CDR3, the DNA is TGTGCCAGCAGTTTAAGACAGGCTAACTATGGCTACACCTTC. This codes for CASSLRQANYGYTF.

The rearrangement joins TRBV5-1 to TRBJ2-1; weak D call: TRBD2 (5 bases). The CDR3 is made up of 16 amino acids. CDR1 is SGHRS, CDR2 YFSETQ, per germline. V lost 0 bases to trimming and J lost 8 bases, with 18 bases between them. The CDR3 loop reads CASSLAGVARMDEQFF. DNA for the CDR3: TGCGCCAGCAGCTTGGCCGGTGTAGCGAGAATGGATGAGCAGTTCTTC.

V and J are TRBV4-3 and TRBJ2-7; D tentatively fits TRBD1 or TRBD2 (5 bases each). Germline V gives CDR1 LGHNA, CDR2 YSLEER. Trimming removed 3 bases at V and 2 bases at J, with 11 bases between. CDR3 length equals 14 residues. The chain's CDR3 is CASSHGTDTYEQYF. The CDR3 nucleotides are TGCGCCAGCAGCCACGGGACCGACACCTACGAGCAGTACTTC.

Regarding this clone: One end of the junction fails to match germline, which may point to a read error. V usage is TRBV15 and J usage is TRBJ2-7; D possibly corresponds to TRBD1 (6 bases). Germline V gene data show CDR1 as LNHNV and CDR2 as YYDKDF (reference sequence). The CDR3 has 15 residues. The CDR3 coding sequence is TGTGCCGCCAGCAGAGAGGGGTCCAGGGGTGGGGAGCAGTACTTC. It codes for CAASREGSRGGEQYF.

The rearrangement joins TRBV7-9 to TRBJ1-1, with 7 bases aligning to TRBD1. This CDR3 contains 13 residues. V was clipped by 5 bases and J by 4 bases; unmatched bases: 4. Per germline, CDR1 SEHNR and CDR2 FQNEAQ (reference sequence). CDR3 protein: CASSHSGGTEAFF. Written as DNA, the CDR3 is TGTGCCAGCAGCCACTCAGGGGGCACTGAAGCTTTCTTT.

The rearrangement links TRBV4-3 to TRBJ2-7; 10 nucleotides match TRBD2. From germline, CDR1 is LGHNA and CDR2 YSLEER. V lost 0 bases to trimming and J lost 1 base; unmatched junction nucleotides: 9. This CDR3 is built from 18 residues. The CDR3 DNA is TGCGCCAGCAGCCAAGAAGTGTCAGCGGGAGGGCCTTCCTACGAGCAGTACTTC. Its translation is CASSQEVSAGGPSYEQYF.

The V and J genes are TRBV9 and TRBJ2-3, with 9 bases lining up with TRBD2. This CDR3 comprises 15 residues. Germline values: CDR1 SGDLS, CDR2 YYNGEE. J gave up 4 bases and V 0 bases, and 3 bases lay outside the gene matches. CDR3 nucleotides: TGTGCCAGCAGCGTAGGGCTAGCGGGATCAGATACGCAGTATTTT. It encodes CASSVGLAGSDTQYF.

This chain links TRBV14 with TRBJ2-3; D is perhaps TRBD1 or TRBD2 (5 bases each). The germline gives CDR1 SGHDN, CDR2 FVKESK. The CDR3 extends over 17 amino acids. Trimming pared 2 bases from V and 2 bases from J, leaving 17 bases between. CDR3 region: CASSQRDLLASTDTQYF. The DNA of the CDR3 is TGTGCCAGCAGCCAACGGGACCTTCTAGCTTCCACAGATACGCAGTATTTT.

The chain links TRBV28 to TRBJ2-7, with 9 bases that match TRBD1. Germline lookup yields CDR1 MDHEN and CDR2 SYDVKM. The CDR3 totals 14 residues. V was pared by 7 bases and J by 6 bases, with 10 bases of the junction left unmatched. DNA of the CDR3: TGTGCCAGCACCCCGGACAGGGGCACCGTCGAGCAGTACTTC. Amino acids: CASTPDRGTVEQYF. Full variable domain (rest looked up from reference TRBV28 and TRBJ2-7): DVKVTQSSRYLVKRTGEKVFLECVQDMDHENMFWYRQDPGLGLRLIYFSYDVKMKEKGDIPEGYSVSREKKERFSLILESASTNQTSMYLCASTPDRGTVEQYFGPGTRLTVT.

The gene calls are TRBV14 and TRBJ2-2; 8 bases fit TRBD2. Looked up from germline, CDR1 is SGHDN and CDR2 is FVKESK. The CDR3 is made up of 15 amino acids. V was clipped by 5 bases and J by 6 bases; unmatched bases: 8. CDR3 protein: CASSMRGRLAGELFF. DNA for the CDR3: TGTGCCAGCAGCATGCGCGGGAGGTTGGCCGGGGAGCTGTTTTTT.